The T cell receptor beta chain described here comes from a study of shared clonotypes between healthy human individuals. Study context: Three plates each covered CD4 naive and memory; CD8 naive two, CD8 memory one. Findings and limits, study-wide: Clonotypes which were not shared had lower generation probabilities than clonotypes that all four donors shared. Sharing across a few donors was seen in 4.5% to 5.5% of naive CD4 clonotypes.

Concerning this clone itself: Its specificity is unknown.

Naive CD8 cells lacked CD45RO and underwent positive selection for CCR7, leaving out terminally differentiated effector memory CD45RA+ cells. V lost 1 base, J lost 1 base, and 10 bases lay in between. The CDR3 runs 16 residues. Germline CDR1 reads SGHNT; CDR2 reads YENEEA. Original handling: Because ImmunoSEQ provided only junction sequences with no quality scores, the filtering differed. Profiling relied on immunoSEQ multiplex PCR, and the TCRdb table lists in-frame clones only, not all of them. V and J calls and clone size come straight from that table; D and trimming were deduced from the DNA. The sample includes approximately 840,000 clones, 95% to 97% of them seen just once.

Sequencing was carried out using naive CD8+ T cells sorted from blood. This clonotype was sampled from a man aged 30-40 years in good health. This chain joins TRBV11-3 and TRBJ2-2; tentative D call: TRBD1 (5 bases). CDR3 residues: CASSLVRQRNTGELFF. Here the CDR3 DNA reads TGTGCCAGCAGCTTAGTGAGACAGAGGAACACCGGGGAGCTGTTTTTT.